What follows are 5 T cell receptor beta chains derived from one specimen sequenced in a study of T-cell reconstitution after alpha-beta-depleted transplantation in children. Preparation of the TCRbeta library involved a method that used unique molecular identifiers. TCRdb redid the calling of the PCR reads with MiXCR, one entry per CDR3 protein. The repertoire holds about 260,000 distinct CDR3 sequences, with approximately 8% as singletons. Specimen: PBMCs, mostly from graft donor cells, collected 180 days after TCRalphabeta/CD19-depleted stem cell transplant. The receptor set was obtained from a male patient younger than 18 who had a stem cell transplant for acute lymphoblastic leukemia, so the T cells may come from the graft donor.

This clonotype was recorded many times. V usage is TRBV7-3 and J usage is TRBJ1-4; D not resolved. The CDR3 is 16 residues long. Trimming removed 3 bases from V and 1 base from J, with 12 bases in between. The germline V gene has CDR1 SGHTA and CDR2 FQGTGA. Written as DNA, the CDR3 is TGTGCCAGCAGCTTTATCCAGGATCGAACTAATGAAAAACTGTTTTTT. Its translation is CASSFIQDRTNEKLFF. Full variable domain (missing parts from reference TRBV7-3 and TRBJ1-4): GAGVSQTPSNKVTEKGKYVELRCDPISGHTALYWYRQSLGQGPEFLIYFQGTGAADDSGLPNDRFFAVRPEGSVSTLKIQRTERGDSAVYLCASSFIQDRTNEKLFFGSGTQLSVL.

This clonotype was recorded many times. The rearrangement links TRBV5-5 to TRBJ2-1; 10 nucleotides match TRBD2. Germline CDR1 and CDR2: SGHKS and YYEKEE (reference sequence). The CDR3 totals 15 residues. The J segment lost 10 bases and the V segment lost 7 bases, leaving 14 bases of the junction unmatched. In DNA, the CDR3 is TGTGCCAGCTGGGATCACAGCGGGGGGGCATGGGAGCAGTTCTTC. It specifies CASWDHSGGAWEQFF.

There are many counts of this clonotype. The chain has TRBV4-2 and TRBJ2-5; 13 bases are a match to TRBD2. CDR3 length: 19 residues. Germline V gene data show CDR1 as LGHNA and CDR2 as YNFKEQ. Losses at the gene ends were 4 bases for V and 1 base for J; bases not matched to a gene: 12. The CDR3 DNA follows: TGTGCCAGCAGCCCACTTGGCCCGGGACTAGCGGGACCCCAAGAGACCCAGTACTTC. The encoded protein is CASSPLGPGLAGPQETQYF.

This clonotype showed up many times. The V call is TRBV5-1, the J call TRBJ2-7; 8 nucleotides match TRBD1. V was clipped by 4 bases and J by 8 bases; unmatched bases: 11. Germline CDR1 reads SGHRS; CDR2 reads YFSETQ. This CDR3 region has 14 residues. CDR3 protein: CASSAGTGLGKQYF. The CDR3 DNA is TGCGCCAGCAGCGCCGGGACAGGCCTTGGAAAGCAGTACTTC.

This clonotype was detected many times. The chain carries TRBV28 and TRBJ2-7; 10 nucleotides align to TRBD1. Germline CDR1 MDHEN, CDR2 SYDVKM. There are 13 residues in the CDR3. CDR3 loop: CASTGQGTLEQYF. DNA of the CDR3: TGTGCTTCAACGGGACAGGGGACTTTAGAGCAGTACTTC.